The clone carrying this T cell receptor (beta chain) was seen only a few times. Its antigen is currently unknown. The CDR3 runs to 11 residues. Trimming removed 8 bases from V and 5 bases from J, with 10 bases in between. Germline lookup yields CDR1 MDHEN and CDR2 SYDVKM. The sample comes from a study of Graves' ophthalmopathy and Graves' hyperthyroidism. Turning to the study itself: No treatment had been given when peripheral blood was collected at initial diagnosis.

From RNA, the CDR3 regions of TCR beta chains were amplified and sequenced. The library came from an HTBI-primed first-round RT-PCR and a second-round multiplex PCR. TCRdb used MiXCR to reprocess the multiplex PCR reads, holding one entry per CDR3 protein. Counted here are some 520,000 distinct CDR3 sequences, about 15% occurring once; the ten biggest clones make up approximately 9.8%. Points from the study as a whole: Blood also harbored most expanded thyroid clonotypes above 0.001 frequency.

The authors isolated PBMCs from about 10 ml of fresh peripheral blood. The sequenced sample was blood. The sequence was obtained from a young woman with Graves' ophthalmopathy. The chain combines TRBV28 with TRBJ2-7, with D possibly called TRBD1 or TRBD2 (5 bases each). The CDR3 nucleotides are TGTGCCAGCGGCTGGGACGACGAGCAGTACTTC. Protein: CASGWDDEQYF.